This TCR beta chain was captured by sequencing in a study of shared clonotypes between healthy human individuals. On the study more broadly: CD4 naive and CD4 memory each took three plates per donor, while CD8 naive took two and CD8 memory one.

Naive CD8 cells comprised CD45RO-negative, CCR7-positively selected cells, excluding terminally differentiated effector memory CD45RA+ cells. Those who donated were healthy HIV-negative adults, with no recent acute infections or vaccinations reported. An approximately 220 ng quantity of DNA, around 30,000 T cell genomes, went into the sorted-subset replicate PCRs. Only in-frame clones appear in the TCRdb table, and some are missing; sequencing was by immunoSEQ multiplex PCR. The table lists around 600,000 clones, about 95% of them singletons. This CDR3 comprises 15 residues. Trimming at V came to 0 bases and at J to 6 bases, leaving 4 bases not matched to a gene. In germline, CDR1 is ENHRY, CDR2 SYGVKD.

The material sequenced was naive CD8+ T cells sorted from blood. The sequence was obtained from a woman aged 25 to 45 in good health. This chain uses TRBV10-3 with TRBJ2-1, with 8 bases matching TRBD2. The CDR3, as DNA: TGTGCCATCAGTGAGTCTGGGCGGGAGGTCAATGAGCAGTTCTTC. Protein product: CAISESGREVNEQFF.